Shown below are 12 T cell receptor beta chains from a single sample sequenced in a study of shared clonotypes between healthy human individuals. Repertoires were generated with immunoSEQ multiplex PCR, while TCRdb's copy carries only in-frame clones and drops some. The table records some 1,400,000 clones, roughly 96% of them present only once. Sequenced sample: naive CD4+ T cells sorted from blood. The sample's subset: CD45RA+ positively selected. These receptor sequences come from a man aged 25-45 years in good health.

V is TRBV7-2 and J is TRBJ2-7; D unresolved. The CDR3 consists of 13 residues. Germline CDR1 and CDR2: SGHTA and FQGNSA. Trimming took off 4 bases at V and 0 bases at J, with 7 bases between the two ends. The CDR3 nucleotides are TGTGCCAGCAGCTCACGGATCTCCTACGAGCAGTACTTC. It translates to CASSSRISYEQYF.

The rearrangement links TRBV4-2 to TRBJ1-3; D gene unclear. The CDR3 length is 15 residues. Trimming pared 1 base from V and 0 bases from J, leaving 7 bases between. The germline V gene has CDR1 LGHNA and CDR2 YNFKEQ. The DNA for the CDR3 is TGTGCCAGCAGCCAAGTCTCGACCTCTGGAAACACCATATATTTT. Amino acid sequence: CASSQVSTSGNTIYF.

This sequence joins TRBV5-1 and TRBJ2-1; 8 bases map to TRBD2. CDR3 size: 16 residues. Trimming removed 4 bases from V and 5 bases from J; junction bases left unmatched: 11. From germline, CDR1 is SGHRS and CDR2 YFSETQ. CDR3: CASSLRAGEGNNEQFF. The CDR3 coding sequence is TGCGCCAGCAGCCTGAGAGCGGGAGAGGGGAACAATGAGCAGTTCTTC. The full variable domain, its missing parts supplied by reference TRBV5-1 and TRBJ2-1, is KAGVTQTPRYLIKTRGQQVTLSCSPISGHRSVSWYQQTPGQGLQFLFEYFSETQRNKGNFPGRFSGRQFSNSRSEMNVSTLELGDSALYLCASSLRAGEGNNEQFFGPGTRLTVL.

CDR3 protein: CASSHSTLTDTQYF. In DNA form, the CDR3 reads TGCGCCAGCAGCCATTCGACACTCACAGATACGCAGTATTTT. The chain uses TRBV4-3 and TRBJ2-3, with D uncertain. The V and J ends lost 3 bases and 2 bases respectively, with 9 bases between them. Germline V CDR1 and CDR2: LGHNA, YSLEER. The CDR3 contains 14 residues.

The chain recombines TRBV7-8 with TRBJ2-1; D not resolved. The V and J ends lost 1 base and 0 bases respectively, with 7 bases between them. Germline V gene lookup returns CDR1 SGHVS and CDR2 FQNEAQ. The CDR3 covers 15 residues. CDR3 sequence: CASSLGPGSYNEQFF. Written as DNA, the CDR3 is TGTGCCAGCAGCTTAGGTCCGGGCTCCTACAATGAGCAGTTCTTC.

This chain links TRBV10-1 with TRBJ1-3, with 9 bases lining up with TRBD1. Germline values: CDR1 WNHNN, CDR2 SYGVQD (reference sequence). This CDR3 is built from 16 residues. Unmatched junction bases numbered 2, after V lost 0 bases and J lost 2 bases. CDR3 sequence reads: CASSESGTGTGNTIYF. The CDR3 region has the DNA TGCGCCAGCAGTGAGTCCGGGACAGGGACTGGAAACACCATATATTTT.

CDR3 sequence: CASSRGRLNTEAFF. Written as DNA, the CDR3 is TGTGCCAGCAGCAGGGGACGGTTGAACACTGAAGCTTTCTTT. V is TRBV5-6 and J is TRBJ1-1, with a possible D match to TRBD1 (5 bases). CDR3 length: 14 residues. With 4 bases removed from V and 0 bases from J, the gap between germline ends came to 10 bases. CDR1 and CDR2 from the germline V gene are SGHDT and YYEEEE.

V and J are TRBV7-2 and TRBJ2-7, with D unresolved. The CDR3 has 13 amino acids. V dropped 1 base and J dropped 6 bases, with 10 bases sitting between them. The germline CDR1 and CDR2 sequences are SGHTA and FQGNSA. In DNA, the CDR3 is TGTGCCAGCAGCTTAGACTACACTTCCGAGCAGTACTTC. It codes for CASSLDYTSEQYF.

The genes are TRBV21-1 and TRBJ1-1; TRBD1 was called by the table and not checked on the DNA. TRBV21-1 is noted as a pseudogene. This CDR3 region has 13 residues. CDR3 coding DNA: TGTGCCAGCAGCCACCTCCAGGGGACTGAAGCTTTCTTT. This gives the protein CASSHLQGTEAFF.

V gene TRBV5-1 combines with J gene TRBJ2-1, with 9 bases aligning to TRBD2. Per germline, CDR1 SGHRS and CDR2 YFSETQ. With 3 bases clipped from V and 0 bases from J, the junction kept 7 bases outside the gene matches. The CDR3 loop spans 17 amino acids. The CDR3 DNA reads TGCGCCAGCAGCTACGGACTAGCGCAATCCTCCTACAATGAGCAGTTCTTC. This sequence encodes CASSYGLAQSSYNEQFF.

The chain is built from TRBV5-1 and TRBJ2-5, with 13 nucleotides matching TRBD2. V gave up 1 base and J gave up 3 bases; unmatched junction bases: 3. Germline V gene lookup returns CDR1 SGHRS and CDR2 YFSETQ. The CDR3 totals 16 residues. The CDR3 loop reads CASSLTSGRGEETQYF. The CDR3 coding sequence is TGCGCCAGCAGCTTGACTAGCGGGAGGGGGGAAGAGACCCAGTACTTC.

This chain connects TRBV27 to TRBJ1-2, with unresolved D. This CDR3 is built from 17 residues. V was clipped by 5 bases and J by 0 bases, with 19 bases between them. The germline CDR1 and CDR2 sequences are MNHEY and SMNVEV (reference sequence). The CDR3 is CASSPGYGDAPNYGYTF. CDR3 in DNA: TGTGCCAGCAGTCCCGGCTACGGAGACGCTCCTAACTATGGCTACACCTTC.